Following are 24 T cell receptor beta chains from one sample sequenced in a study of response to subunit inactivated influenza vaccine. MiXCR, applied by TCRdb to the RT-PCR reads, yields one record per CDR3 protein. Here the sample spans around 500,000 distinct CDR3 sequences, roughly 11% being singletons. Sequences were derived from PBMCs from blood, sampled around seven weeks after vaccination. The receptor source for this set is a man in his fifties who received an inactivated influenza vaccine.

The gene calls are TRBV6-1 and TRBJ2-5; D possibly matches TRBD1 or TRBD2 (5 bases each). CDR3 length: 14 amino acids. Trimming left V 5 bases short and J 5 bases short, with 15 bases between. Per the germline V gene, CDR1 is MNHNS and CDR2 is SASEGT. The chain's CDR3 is CASSRRRGEETQYF. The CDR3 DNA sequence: TGTGCCAGCAGTCGCCGCAGAGGGGAGGAGACCCAGTACTTC.

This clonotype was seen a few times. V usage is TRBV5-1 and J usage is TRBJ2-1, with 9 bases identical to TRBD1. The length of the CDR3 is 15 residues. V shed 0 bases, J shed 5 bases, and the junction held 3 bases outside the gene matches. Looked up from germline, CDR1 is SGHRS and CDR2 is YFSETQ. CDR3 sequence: CASSLETGGNNEQFF. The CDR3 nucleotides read TGCGCCAGCAGCTTGGAAACAGGGGGCAACAATGAGCAGTTCTTC.

CDR3 sequence: CASRRGTSGGDNEQFF. CDR3 sequence (DNA): TGTGCAAGTCGCCGTGGGACTAGCGGGGGGGACAATGAGCAGTTCTTC. V usage is TRBV12-2 and J usage is TRBJ2-1; the tabulated D call, TRBD2, remains unverified against the DNA. TRBV12-2 is given as a pseudogene. The CDR3 is 16 amino acids.

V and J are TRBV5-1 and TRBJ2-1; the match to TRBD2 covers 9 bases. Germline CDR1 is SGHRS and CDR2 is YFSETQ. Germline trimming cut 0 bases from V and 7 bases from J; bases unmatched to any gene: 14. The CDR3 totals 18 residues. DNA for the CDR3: TGCGCCAGCAGCTTGGCCGCCGCTAGCGGGGCCCGCAGGAATGAGCAGTTCTTC. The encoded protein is CASSLAAASGARRNEQFF.

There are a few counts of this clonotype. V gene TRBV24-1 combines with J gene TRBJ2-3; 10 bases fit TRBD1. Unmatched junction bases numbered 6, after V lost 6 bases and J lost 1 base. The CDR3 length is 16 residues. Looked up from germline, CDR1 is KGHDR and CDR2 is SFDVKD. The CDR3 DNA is TGTGCCACCAGTACTCGTGGACAGGGGGGCACAGATACGCAGTATTTT. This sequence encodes CATSTRGQGGTDTQYF.

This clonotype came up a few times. The CDR3 protein is CASSPRWQAGEQYF. DNA of the CDR3: TGTGCCAGCAGCCCGCGTTGGCAGGCCGGCGAGCAGTACTTC. The rearrangement links TRBV3-1 to TRBJ2-7; D is undetermined. Trimming shortened V by 4 bases and J by 6 bases, and 16 bases separated the two germline ends. Germline V CDR1 and CDR2: LGHDT, YNNKEL (reference sequence). This CDR3 is built from 14 residues.

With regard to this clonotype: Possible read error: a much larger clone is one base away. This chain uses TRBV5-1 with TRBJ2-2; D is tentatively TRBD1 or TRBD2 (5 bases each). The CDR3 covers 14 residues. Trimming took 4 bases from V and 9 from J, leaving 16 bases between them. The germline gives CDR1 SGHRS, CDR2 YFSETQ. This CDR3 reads CASSPGPLTRELFF. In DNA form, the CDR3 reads TGCGCCAGCAGCCCGGGACCTTTGACCCGGGAGCTGTTTTTT. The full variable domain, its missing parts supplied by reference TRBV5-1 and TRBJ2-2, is KAGVTQTPRYLIKTRGQQVTLSCSPISGHRSVSWYQQTPGQGLQFLFEYFSETQRNKGNFPGRFSGRQFSNSRSEMNVSTLELGDSALYLCASSPGPLTRELFFGEGSRLTVL.

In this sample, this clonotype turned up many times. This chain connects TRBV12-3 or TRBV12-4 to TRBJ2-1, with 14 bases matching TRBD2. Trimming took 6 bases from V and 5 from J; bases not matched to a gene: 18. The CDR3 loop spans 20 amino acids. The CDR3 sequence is CASRSPNLTSGGAGNNEQFF. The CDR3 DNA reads TGTGCCAGCAGGTCCCCCAACCTGACTAGCGGGGGGGCCGGTAACAATGAGCAGTTCTTC.

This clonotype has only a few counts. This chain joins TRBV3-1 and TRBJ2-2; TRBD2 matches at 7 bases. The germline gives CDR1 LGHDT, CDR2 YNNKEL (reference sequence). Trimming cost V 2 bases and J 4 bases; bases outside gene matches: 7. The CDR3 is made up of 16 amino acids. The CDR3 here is CASSQYVGLSTGELFF. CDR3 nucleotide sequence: TGTGCCAGCAGCCAATACGTGGGACTAAGCACCGGGGAGCTGTTTTTT.

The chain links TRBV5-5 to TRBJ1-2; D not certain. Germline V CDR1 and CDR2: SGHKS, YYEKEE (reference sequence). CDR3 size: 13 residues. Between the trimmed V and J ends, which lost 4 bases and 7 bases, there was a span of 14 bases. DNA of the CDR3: TGTGCCAGCAGCCCGACGATAGTCGGTGGCTACACCTTC. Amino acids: CASSPTIVGGYTF. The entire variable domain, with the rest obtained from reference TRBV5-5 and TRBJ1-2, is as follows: DAGVTQSPTHLIKTRGQQVTLRCSPISGHKSVSWYQQVLGQGPQFIFQYYEKEERGRGNFPDRFSARQFPNYSSELNVNALLLGDSALYLCASSPTIVGGYTFGSGTRLTVV.

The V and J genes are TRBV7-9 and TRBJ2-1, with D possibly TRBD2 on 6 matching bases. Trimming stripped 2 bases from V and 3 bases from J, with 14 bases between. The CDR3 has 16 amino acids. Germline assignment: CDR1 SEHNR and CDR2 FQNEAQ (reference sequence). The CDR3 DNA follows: TGTGCCAGCAGCTTATGGGCCGGGCGGGGCTACAATGAGCAGTTCTTC. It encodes CASSLWAGRGYNEQFF.

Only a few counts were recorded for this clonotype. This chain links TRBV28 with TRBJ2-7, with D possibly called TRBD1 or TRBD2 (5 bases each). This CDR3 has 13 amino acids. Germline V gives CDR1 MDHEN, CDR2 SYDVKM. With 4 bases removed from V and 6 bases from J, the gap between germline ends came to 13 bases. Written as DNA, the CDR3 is TGTGCCAGCAGTTCGGGACGGGCGGGCGAGCAGTACTTC. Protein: CASSSGRAGEQYF.

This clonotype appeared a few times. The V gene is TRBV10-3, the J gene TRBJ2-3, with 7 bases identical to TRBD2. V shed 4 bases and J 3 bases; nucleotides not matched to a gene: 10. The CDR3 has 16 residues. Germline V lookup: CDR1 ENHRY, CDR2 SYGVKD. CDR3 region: CAISVIGDYQTDTQYF. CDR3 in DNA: TGTGCCATCAGTGTAATAGGGGACTACCAAACAGATACGCAGTATTTT.

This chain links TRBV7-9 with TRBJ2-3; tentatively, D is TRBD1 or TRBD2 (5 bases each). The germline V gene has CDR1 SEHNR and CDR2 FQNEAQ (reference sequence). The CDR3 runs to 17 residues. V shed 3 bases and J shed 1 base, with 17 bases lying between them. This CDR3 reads CASSLGPSNVRTDTQYF. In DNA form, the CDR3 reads TGTGCCAGCAGCTTGGGACCCTCAAACGTACGCACAGATACGCAGTATTTT.

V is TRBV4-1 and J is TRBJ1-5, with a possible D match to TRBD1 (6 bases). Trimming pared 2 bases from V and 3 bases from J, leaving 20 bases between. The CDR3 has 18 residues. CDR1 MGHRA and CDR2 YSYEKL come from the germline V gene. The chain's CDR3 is CASSQILIPDRNNQPQHF. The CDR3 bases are TGCGCCAGCAGCCAAATCCTGATTCCGGACAGAAACAATCAGCCCCAGCATTTT.

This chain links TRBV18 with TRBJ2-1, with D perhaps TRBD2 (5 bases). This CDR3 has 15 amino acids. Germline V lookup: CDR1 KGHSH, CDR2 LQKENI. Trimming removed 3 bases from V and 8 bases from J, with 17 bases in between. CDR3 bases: TGTGCCAGCTCACCGACCGGGATCCAAACGGATGAGCAGTTCTTC. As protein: CASSPTGIQTDEQFF.

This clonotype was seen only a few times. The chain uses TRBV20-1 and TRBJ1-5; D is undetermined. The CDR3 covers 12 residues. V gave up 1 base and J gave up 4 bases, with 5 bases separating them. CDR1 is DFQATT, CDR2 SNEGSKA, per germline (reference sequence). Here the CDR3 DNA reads TGCAGTGCTAGAGTCCTTAATCAGCCCCAGCATTTT. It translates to CSARVLNQPQHF.

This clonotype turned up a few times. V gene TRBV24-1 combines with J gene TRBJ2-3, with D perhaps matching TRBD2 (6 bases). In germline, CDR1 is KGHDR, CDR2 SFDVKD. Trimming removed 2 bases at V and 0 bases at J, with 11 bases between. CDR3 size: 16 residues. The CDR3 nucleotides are TGTGCCACCAGTGATTCTAGCGCGACTAGCACAGATACGCAGTATTTT. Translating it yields CATSDSSATSTDTQYF.

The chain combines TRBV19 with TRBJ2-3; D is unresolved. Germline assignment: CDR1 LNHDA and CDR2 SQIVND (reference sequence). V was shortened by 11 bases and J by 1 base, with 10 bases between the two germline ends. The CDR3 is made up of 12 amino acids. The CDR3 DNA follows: TGTGCCTCTGGGGTGGGCACAGATACGCAGTATTTT. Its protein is CASGVGTDTQYF.

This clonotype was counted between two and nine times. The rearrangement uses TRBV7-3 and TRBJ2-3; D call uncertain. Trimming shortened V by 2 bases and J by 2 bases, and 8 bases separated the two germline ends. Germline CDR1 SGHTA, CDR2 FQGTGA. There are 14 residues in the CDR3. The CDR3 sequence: CASSLGRNTDTQYF. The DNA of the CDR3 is TGTGCCAGCAGCTTAGGGCGGAACACAGATACGCAGTATTTT.

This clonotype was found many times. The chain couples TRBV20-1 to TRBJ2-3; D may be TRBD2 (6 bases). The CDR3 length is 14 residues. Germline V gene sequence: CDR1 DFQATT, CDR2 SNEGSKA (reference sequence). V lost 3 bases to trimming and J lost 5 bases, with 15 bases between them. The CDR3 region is CSASGRGEQDTQYF. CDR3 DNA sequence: TGCAGTGCTAGTGGGCGGGGTGAGCAAGATACGCAGTATTTT.

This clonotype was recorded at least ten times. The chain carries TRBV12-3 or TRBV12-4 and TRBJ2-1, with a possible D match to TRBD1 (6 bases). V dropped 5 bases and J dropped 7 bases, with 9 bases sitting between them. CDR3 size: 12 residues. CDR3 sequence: CASSPGQNEQFF. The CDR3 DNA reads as TGTGCCAGCAGTCCCGGACAGAATGAGCAGTTCTTC.

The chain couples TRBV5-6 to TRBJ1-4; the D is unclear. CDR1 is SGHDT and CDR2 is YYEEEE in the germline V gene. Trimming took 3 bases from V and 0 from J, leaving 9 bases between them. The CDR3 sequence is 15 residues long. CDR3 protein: CASSWYSATNEKLFF. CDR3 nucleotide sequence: TGTGCCAGCAGCTGGTACAGTGCAACTAATGAAAAACTGTTTTTT. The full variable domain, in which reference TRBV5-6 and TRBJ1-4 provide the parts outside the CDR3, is DAGVTQSPTHLIKTRGQQVTLRCSPKSGHDTVSWYQQALGQGPQFIFQYYEEEERQRGNFPDRFSGHQFPNYSSELNVNALLLGDSALYLCASSWYSATNEKLFFGSGTQLSVL.

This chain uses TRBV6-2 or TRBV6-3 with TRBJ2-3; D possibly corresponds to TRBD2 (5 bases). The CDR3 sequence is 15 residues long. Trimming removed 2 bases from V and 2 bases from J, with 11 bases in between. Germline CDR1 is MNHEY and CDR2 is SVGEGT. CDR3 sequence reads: CASSYDGGFTDTQYF. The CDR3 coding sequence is TGTGCCAGCAGTTACGATGGCGGGTTCACAGATACGCAGTATTTT.